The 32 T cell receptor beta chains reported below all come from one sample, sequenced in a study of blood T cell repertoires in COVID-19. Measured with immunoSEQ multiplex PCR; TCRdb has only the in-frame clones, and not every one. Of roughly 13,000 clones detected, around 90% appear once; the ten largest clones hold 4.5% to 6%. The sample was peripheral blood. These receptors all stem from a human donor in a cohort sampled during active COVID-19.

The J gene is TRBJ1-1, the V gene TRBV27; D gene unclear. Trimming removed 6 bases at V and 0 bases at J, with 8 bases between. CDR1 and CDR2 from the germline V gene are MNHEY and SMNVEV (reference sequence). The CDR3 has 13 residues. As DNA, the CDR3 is TGTGCCAGCAGGAATGACTTGAACACTGAAGCTTTCTTT. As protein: CASRNDLNTEAFF.

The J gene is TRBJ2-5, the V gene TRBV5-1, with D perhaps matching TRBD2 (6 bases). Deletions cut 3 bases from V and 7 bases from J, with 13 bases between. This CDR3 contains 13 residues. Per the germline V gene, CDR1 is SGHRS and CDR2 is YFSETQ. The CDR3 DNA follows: TGCGCCAGCAGCTCTGGGGGGTATGGGACCCAGTACTTC. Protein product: CASSSGGYGTQYF.

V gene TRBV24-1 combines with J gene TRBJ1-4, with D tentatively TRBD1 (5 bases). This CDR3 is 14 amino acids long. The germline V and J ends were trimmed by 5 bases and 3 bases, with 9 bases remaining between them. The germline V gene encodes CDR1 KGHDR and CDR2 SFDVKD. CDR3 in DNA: TGTGCCACCAGTGGGCGGGGACCTAATGAAAAACTGTTTTTT. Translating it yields CATSGRGPNEKLFF.

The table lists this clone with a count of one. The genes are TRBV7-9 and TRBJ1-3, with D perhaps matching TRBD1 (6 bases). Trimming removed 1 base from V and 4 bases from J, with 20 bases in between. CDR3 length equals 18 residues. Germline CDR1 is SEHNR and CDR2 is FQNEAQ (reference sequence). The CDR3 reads CASSLGDTTRGRGNTIYF. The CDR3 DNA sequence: TGTGCCAGCAGCTTAGGGGACACCACACGTGGGAGAGGAAACACCATATATTTT. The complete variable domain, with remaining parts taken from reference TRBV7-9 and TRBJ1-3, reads DTGVSQNPRHKITKRGQNVTFRCDPISEHNRLYWYRQTLGQGPEFLTYFQNEAQLEKSRLLSDRFSAERPKGSFSTLEIQRTEQGDSAMYLCASSLGDTTRGRGNTIYFGEGSWLTVV.

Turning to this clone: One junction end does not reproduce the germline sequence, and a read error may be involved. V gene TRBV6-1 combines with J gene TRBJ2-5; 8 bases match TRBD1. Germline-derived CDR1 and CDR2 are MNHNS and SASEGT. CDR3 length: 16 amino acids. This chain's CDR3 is CASSKASGGYQETQYF. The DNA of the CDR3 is TGTGCCAGCAGTAAAGCATCAGGGGGCTACCAAGAGACCCAGTACTTC.

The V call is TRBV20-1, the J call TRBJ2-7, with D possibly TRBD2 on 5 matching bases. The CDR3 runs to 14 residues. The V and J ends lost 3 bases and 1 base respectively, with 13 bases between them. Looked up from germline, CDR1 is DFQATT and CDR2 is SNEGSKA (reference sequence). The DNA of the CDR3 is TGCAGTGCTAGTCTACTAGGAGTTTCCTACGAGCAGTACTTC. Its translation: CSASLLGVSYEQYF.

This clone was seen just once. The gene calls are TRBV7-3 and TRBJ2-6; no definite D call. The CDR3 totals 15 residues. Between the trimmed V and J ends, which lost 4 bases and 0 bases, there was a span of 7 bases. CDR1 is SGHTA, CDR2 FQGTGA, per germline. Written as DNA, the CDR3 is TGTGCCAGCAGCTCCAGCGCCTCTGGGGCCAACGTCCTGACTTTC. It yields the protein CASSSSASGANVLTF.

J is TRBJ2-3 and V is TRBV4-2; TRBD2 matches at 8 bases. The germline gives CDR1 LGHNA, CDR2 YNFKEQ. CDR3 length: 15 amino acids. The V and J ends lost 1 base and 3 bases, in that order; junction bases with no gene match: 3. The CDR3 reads CASSQGASGTDTQYF. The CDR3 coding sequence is TGTGCCAGCAGCCAAGGTGCTAGCGGGACAGATACGCAGTATTTT.

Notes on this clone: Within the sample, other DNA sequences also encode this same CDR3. CDR3 bases: TGTGCCAGCAGTTTAGCAGGCTACTCCTACAATGAGCAGTTCTTC. It yields the protein CASSLAGYSYNEQFF. This rearrangement joins TRBV27 to TRBJ2-1; D unclear. The CDR3 contains 15 residues. V was shortened by 2 bases and J by 0 bases, with 8 bases between the two germline ends. Germline CDR1 reads MNHEY; CDR2 reads SMNVEV (reference sequence).

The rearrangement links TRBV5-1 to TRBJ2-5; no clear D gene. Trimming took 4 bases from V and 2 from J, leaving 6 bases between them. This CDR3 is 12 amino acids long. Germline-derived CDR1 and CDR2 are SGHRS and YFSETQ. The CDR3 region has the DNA TGCGCCAGCAGCCCCGAGCAAGAGACCCAGTACTTC. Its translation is CASSPEQETQYF. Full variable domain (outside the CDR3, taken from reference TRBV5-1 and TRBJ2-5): KAGVTQTPRYLIKTRGQQVTLSCSPISGHRSVSWYQQTPGQGLQFLFEYFSETQRNKGNFPGRFSGRQFSNSRSEMNVSTLELGDSALYLCASSPEQETQYFGPGTRLLVL.

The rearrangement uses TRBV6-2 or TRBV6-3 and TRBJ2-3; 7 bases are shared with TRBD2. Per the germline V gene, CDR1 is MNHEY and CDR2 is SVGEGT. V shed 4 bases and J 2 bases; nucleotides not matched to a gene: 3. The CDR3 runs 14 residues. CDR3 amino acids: CASSLSGTTDTQYF. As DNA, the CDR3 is TGTGCCAGCAGTTTAAGCGGGACCACAGATACGCAGTATTTT.

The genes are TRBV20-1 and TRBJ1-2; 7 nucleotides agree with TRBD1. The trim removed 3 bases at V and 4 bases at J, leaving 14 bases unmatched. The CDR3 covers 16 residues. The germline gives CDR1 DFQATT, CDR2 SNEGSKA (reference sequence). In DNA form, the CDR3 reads TGCAGTGCTAGTTTGGGGGATACAGGGGTCTCCTATGGCTACACCTTC. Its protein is CSASLGDTGVSYGYTF.

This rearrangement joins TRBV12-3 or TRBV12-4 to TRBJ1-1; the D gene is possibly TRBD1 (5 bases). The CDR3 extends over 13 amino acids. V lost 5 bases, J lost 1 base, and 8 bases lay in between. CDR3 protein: CASSNTGNTEAFF. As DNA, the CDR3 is TGTGCCAGCAGTAATACAGGGAACACTGAAGCTTTCTTT.

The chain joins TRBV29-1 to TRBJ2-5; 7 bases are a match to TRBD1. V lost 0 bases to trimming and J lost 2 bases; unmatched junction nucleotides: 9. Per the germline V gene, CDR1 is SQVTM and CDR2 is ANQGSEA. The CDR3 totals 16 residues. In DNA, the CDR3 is TGCAGCGTTGAAGATGGGACAGCGCCTATACAAGAGACCCAGTACTTC. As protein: CSVEDGTAPIQETQYF.

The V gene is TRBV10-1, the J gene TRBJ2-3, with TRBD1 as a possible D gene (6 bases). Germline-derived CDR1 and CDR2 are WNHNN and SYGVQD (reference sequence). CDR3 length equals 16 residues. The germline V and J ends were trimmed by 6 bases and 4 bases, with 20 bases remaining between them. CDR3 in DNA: TGCGCCAGCAGCCTTGACAGGTCCGGCGGCCCAGATACGCAGTATTTT. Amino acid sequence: CASSLDRSGGPDTQYF.

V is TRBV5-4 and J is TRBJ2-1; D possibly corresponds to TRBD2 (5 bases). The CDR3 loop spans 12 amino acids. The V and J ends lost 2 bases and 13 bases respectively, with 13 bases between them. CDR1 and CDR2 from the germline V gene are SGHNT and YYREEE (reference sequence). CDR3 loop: CASSFGSRPQFF. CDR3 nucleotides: TGTGCCAGCAGCTTTGGGAGTCGCCCCCAGTTCTTC.

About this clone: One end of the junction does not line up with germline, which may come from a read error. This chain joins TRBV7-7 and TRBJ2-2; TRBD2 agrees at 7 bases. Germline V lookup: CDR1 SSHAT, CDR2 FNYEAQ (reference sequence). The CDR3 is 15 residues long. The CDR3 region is CASSFASGNTGELFF. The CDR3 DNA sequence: TGTGCTAGCAGCTTCGCTAGCGGGAACACCGGGGAGCTGTTTTTT.

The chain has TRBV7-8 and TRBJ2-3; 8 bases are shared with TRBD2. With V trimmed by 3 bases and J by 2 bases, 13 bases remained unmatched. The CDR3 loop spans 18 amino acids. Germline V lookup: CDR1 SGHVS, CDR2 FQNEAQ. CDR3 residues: CASSLRPGRALVTDTQYF. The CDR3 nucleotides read TGTGCCAGCAGCTTGAGACCCGGGAGGGCCCTCGTCACAGATACGCAGTATTTT.

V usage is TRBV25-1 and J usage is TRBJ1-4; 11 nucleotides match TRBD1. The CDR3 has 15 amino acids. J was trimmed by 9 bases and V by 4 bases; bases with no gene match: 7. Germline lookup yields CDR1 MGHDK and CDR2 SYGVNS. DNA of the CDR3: TGTGCCAGCAGTGGTATCGGGACAGGGGGGAAAAAACTGTTTTTT. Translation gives CASSGIGTGGKKLFF.

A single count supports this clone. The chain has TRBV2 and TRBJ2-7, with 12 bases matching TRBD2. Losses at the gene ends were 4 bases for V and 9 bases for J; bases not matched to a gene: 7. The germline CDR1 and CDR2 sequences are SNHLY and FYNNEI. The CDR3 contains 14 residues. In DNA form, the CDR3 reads TGTGCCAGCAGTGGCGGACTAGCGGGAACAGGGCAGTACTTC. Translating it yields CASSGGLAGTGQYF.

CDR3 residues: CASSSRTGESRGYTF. The CDR3 region has the DNA TGTGCCAGCAGCTCCCGGACAGGGGAGTCGAGGGGCTACACCTTC. The chain has TRBV6-5 and TRBJ1-2; 9 bases are shared with TRBD1. Germline CDR1 MNHEY, CDR2 SVGAGI. V was pared by 6 bases and J by 8 bases, with 13 bases of the junction left unmatched. The CDR3 contains 15 residues.

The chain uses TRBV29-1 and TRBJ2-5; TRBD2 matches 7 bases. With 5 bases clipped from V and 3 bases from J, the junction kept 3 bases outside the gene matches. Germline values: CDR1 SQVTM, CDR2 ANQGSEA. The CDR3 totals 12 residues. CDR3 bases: TGCAGCGTTCGGCTAGCGGAAGAGACCCAGTACTTC. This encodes CSVRLAEETQYF.

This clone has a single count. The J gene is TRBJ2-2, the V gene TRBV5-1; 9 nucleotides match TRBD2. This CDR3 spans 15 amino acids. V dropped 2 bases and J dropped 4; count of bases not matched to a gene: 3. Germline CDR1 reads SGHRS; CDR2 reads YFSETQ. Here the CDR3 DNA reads TGCGCCAGCAGCTTAGCAGCGGGAGGCACCGGGGAGCTGTTTTTT. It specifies CASSLAAGGTGELFF.

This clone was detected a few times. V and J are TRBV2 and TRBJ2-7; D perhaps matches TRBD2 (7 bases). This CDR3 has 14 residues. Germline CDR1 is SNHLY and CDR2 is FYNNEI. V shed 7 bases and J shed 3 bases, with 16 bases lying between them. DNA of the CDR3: TGTGCCAGCACCCCTAGCGGAGGGGGCTACGAGCAGTACTTC. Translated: CASTPSGGGYEQYF. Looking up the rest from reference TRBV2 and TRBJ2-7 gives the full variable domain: EPEVTQTPSHQVTQMGQEVILRCVPISNHLYFYWYRQILGQKVEFLVSFYNNEISEKSEIFDDQFSVERPDGSNFTLKIRSTKLEDSAMYFCASTPSGGGYEQYFGPGTRLTVT.

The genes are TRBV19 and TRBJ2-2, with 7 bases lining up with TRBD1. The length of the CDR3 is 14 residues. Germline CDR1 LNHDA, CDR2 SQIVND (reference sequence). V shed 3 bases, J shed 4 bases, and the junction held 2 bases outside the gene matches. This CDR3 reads CASSISGGTGELFF. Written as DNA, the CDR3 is TGTGCCAGTAGTATTTCAGGGGGCACCGGGGAGCTGTTTTTT.

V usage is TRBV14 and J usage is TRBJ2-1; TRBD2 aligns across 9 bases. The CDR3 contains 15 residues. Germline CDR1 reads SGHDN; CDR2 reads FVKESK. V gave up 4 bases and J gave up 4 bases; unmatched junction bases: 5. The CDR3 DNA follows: TGTGCCAGCAGCCCGACTAGCGGCACGTACAATGAGCAGTTCTTC. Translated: CASSPTSGTYNEQFF.

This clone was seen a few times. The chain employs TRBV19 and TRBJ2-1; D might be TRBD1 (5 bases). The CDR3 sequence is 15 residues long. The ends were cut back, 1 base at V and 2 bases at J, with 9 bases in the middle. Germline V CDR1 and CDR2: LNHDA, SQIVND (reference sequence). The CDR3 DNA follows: TGTGCCAGTAGTATAGTATGGGGCCCCTACAATGAGCAGTTCTTC. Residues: CASSIVWGPYNEQFF.

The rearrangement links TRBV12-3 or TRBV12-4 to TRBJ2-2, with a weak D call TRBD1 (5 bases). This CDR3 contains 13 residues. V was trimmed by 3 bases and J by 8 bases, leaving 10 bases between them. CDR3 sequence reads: CASSLTASGELFF. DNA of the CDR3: TGTGCCAGCAGTTTGACAGCTTCGGGGGAGCTGTTTTTT.

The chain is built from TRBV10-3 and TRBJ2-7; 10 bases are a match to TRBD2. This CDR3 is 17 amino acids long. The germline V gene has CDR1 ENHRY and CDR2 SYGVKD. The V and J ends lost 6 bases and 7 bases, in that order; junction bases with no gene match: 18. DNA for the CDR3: TGTGCCATCAGCGACGGGCGGGCTAGCGGGGGTTCTTGGGAGCAGTACTTC. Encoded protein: CAISDGRASGGSWEQYF.

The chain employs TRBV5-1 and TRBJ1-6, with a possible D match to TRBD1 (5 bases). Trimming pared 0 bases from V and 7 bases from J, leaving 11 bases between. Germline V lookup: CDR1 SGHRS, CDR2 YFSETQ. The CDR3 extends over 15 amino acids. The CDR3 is CASSLVGGENSPLHF. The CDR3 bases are TGCGCCAGCAGCTTGGTCGGGGGGGAGAATTCACCCCTCCACTTT.

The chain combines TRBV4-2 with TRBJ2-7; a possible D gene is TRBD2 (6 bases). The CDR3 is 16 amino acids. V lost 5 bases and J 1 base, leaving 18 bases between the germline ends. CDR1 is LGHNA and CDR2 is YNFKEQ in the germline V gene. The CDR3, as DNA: TGTGCCAGCAGCTCGCAGGGCGGAGGGGTTTCCTACGAGCAGTACTTC. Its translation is CASSSQGGGVSYEQYF.

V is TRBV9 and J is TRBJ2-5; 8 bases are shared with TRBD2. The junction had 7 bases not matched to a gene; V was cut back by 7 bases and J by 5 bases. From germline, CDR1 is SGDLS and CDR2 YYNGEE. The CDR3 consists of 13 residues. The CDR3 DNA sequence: TGTGCCAGCGCAGCGGGAGCGGTTGAGACCCAGTACTTC. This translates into CASAAGAVETQYF.